This T cell receptor beta chain was observed in a study of shared clonotypes between healthy human individuals. The CDR3 runs 16 residues. With 2 bases clipped from V and 3 bases from J, the junction kept 3 bases outside the gene matches. Germline lookup yields CDR1 SGHTA and CDR2 FQGNSA. Some clones are missing from TCRdb's copy, which holds only in-frame ones; the method was immunoSEQ multiplex PCR. In the table there are 2 million to 2.5 million clones, approximately 94% of which are singletons. The receptor's source is a man aged 18 to 29 in good health. Sequencing was done on a sample of naive CD4+ T cells sorted from blood. The subset: CD45RA+ positively selected. This chain links TRBV7-2 with TRBJ1-6, with 8 bases fitting TRBD1. CDR3 DNA: TGTGCCAGCAGCTTATACGGACAGGGCTATAATTCACCCCTCCACTTT. This sequence encodes CASSLYGQGYNSPLHF.